This TCR beta chain originates from a study of regulatory T cells in long-lasting Graves disease. This clonotype was counted a few times. Germline CDR1 reads DFQATT; CDR2 reads SNEGSKA (reference sequence). V dropped 3 bases and J dropped 6 bases, with 11 bases sitting between them. The CDR3 covers 13 residues. To make TCR beta libraries, researchers used iRepertoire HTBI primers and Arm-PCR of CDR3 regions. TCRdb redid the calling of the multiplex PCR reads with MiXCR, one entry per CDR3 protein. The sample includes 310,000 or so distinct CDR3 sequences, about 18% of them seen just once. Documented time point: persistent/refractory GD, antithyroid drugs over 5 years with positive TRAb. The TCR library was prepared using RNA isolated from PBMCs.

Material: peripheral blood mononuclear cells (PBMCs), obtained when the disease was refractory, from a patient treated with antithyroid drugs. This sequence was found in a female donor with Graves disease. This rearrangement joins TRBV20-1 to TRBJ2-2; tentative D call: TRBD2 (5 bases). Written as DNA, the CDR3 is TGCAGTGCTAGGCCCCCCGGGGCCGGGGAGCTGTTTTTT. It specifies CSARPPGAGELFF.